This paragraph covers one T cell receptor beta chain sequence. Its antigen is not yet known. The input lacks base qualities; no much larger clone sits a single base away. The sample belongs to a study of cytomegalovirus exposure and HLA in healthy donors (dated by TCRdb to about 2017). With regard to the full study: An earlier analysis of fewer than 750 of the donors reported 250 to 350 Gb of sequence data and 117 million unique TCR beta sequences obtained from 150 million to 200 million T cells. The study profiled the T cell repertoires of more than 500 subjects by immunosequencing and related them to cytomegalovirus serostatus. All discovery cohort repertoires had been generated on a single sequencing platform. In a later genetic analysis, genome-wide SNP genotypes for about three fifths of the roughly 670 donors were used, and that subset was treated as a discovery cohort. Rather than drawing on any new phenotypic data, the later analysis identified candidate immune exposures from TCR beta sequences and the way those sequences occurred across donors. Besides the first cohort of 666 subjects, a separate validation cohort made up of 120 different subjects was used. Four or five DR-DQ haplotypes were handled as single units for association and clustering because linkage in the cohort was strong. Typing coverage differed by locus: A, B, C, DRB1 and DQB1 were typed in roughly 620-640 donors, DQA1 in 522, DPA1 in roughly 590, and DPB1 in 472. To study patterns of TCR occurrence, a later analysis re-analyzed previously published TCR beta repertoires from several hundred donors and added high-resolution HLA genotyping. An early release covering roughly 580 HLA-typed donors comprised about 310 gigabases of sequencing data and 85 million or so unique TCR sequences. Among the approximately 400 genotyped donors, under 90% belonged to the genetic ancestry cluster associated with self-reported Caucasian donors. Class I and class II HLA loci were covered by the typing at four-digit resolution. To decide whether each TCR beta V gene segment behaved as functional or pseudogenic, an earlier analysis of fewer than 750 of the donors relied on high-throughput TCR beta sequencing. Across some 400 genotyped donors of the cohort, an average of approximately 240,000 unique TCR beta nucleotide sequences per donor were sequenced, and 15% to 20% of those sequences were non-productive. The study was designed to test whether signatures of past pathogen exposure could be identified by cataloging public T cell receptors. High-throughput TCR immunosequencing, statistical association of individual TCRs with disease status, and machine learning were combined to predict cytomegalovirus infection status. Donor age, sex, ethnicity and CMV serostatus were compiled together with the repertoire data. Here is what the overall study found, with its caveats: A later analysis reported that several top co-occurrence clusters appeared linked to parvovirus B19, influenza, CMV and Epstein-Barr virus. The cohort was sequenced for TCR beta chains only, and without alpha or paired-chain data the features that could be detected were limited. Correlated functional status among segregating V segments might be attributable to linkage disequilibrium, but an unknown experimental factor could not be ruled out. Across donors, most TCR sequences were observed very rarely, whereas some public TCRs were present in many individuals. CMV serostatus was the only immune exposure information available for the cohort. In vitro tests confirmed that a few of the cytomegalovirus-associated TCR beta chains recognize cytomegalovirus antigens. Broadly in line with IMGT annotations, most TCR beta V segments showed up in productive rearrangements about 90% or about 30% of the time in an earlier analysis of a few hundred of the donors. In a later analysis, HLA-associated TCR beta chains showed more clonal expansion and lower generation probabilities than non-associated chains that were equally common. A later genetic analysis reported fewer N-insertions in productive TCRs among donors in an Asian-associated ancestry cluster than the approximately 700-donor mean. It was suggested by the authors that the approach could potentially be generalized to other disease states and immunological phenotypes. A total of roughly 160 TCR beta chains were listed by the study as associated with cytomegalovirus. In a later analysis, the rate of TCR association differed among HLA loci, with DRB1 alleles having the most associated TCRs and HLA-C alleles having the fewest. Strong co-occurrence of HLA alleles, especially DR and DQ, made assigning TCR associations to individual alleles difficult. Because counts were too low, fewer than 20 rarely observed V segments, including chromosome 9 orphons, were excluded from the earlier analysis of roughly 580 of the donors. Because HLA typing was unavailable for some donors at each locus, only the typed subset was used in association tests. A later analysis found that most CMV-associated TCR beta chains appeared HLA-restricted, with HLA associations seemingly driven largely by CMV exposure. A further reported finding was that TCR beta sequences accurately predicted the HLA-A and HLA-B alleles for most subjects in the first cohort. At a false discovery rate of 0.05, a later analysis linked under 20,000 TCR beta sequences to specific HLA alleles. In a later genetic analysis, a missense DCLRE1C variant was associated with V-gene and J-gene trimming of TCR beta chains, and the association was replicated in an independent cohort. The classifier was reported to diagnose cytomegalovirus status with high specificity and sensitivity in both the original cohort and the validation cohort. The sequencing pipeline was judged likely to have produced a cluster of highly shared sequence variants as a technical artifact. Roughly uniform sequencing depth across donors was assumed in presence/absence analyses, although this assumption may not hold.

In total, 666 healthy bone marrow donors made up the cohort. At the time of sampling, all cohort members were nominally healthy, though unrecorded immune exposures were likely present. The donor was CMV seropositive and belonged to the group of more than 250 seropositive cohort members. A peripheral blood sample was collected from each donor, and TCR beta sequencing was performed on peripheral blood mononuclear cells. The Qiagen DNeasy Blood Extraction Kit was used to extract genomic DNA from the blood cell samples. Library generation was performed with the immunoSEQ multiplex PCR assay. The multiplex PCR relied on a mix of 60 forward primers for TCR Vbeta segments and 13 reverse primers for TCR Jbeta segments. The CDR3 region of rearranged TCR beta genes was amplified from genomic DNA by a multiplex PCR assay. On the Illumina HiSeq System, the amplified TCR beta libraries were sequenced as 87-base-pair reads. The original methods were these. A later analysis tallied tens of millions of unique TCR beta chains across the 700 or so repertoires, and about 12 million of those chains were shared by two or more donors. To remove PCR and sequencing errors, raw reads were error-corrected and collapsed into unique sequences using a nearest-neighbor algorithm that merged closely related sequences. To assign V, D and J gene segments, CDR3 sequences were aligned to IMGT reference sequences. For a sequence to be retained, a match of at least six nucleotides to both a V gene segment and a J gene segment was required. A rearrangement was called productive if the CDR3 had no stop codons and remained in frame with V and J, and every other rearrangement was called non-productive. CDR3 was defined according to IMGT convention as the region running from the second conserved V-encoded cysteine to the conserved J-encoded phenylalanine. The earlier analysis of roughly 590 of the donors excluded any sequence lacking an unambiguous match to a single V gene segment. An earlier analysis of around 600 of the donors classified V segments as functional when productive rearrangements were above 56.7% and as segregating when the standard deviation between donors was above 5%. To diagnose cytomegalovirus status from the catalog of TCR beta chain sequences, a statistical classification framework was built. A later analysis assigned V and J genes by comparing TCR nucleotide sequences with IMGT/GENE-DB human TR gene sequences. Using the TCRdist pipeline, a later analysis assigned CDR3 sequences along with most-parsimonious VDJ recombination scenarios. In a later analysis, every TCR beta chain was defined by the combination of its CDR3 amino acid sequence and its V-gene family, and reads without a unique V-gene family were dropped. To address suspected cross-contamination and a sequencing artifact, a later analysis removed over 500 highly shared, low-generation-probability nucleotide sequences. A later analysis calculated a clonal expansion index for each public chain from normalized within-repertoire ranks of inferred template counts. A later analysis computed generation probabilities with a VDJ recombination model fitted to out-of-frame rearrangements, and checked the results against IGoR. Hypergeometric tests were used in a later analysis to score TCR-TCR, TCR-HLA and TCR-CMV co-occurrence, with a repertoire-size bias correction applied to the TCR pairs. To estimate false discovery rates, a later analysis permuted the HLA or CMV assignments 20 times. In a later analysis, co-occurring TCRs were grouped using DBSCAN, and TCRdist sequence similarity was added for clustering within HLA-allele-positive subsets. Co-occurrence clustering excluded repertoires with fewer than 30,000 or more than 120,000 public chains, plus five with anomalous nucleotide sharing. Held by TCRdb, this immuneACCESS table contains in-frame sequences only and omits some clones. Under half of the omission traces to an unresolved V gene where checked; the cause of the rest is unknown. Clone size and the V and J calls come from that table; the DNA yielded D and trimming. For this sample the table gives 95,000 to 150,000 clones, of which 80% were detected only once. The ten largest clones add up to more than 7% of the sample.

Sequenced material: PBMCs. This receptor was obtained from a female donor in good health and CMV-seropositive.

The CDR3 is CAWSDTGYTEAFF. The sequenced DNA: TGTGCCTGGAGCGACACAGGATACACTGAAGCTTTCTTT. The sequence joins TRBV30 to TRBJ1-1; TRBD1 is possibly the D segment (5 matching bases). Inclusive of the bounding cysteine and phenylalanine, the CDR3 is 13 residues long. The retained sequence is limited to the CDR3, 39 bases, with the frame set at the first base. At the junction V is shortened by 3 bases and J by 3 bases, with 11 bases in between. Sequences GTSNPN (CDR1) and SVGIG (CDR2) are obtained from the germline V gene (reference sequence).